This T cell receptor (beta chain) is drawn from a study of blood T cell repertoires in COVID-19. Study-level background: Some COVID-19 samples were acute and others convalescent; all came from the United States, Italy and Spain. PBMCs, B-cell-depleted T cells, or T cells were the source of the cDNA or gDNA that made up the material.

Libraries were prepared by immunoSEQ multiplex PCR; TCRdb keeps only in-frame clonotypes and omits some of them. The data contain around 99,000 clones, more than 70% of them singletons. Deletions cut 6 bases from V and 3 bases from J, with 12 bases between. This CDR3 has 15 amino acids. Germline CDR1 reads LNHDA; CDR2 reads SQIVND (reference sequence). Sequences were obtained from peripheral blood. The chain recombines TRBV19 with TRBJ1-6; D remains unclear. The receptor was derived from a middle-aged man with active or convalescent COVID-19. The DNA for the CDR3 is TGTGCCAGTAGGAACCCCTACGGCTATAATTCACCCCTCCACTTT. Its protein is CASRNPYGYNSPLHF.